These 29 T cell receptor beta chains share one sample of origin, sequenced in a study of T cell repertoires in cytomegalovirus infection. One entry per CDR3 protein, called by TCRdb with MiXCR from the reads. The sample gives approximately 750,000 distinct CDR3 sequences, 35% to 40% of which show up once; more than 2.5% is in the top ten. Sequences were obtained from PBMCs. Every receptor here comes from a human donor in good health (CMV status not recorded). Some clones in this sample may be carry-over from other donors' samples.

This sequence joins TRBV7-8 and TRBJ1-1, with D unclear. V was trimmed by 3 bases and J by 5 bases, leaving 13 bases between them. The CDR3 totals 14 residues. The germline gives CDR1 SGHVS, CDR2 FQNEAQ. The CDR3 DNA sequence: TGTGCCAGCAGCTTCGGACGGGCGGGGACTGAAGCTTTCTTT. Translated: CASSFGRAGTEAFF.

In this sample, this clonotype turned up a few times. This chain's CDR3 is CASSAGGSRGTQYF. CDR3 nucleotides: TGTGCCAGCAGTGCGGGAGGAAGTAGGGGGACCCAGTACTTC. The J gene is TRBJ2-5, the V gene TRBV6-2 or TRBV6-3; 8 nucleotides line up with TRBD2. The CDR3 has 14 amino acids. CDR1 is MNHEY and CDR2 is SVGEGT in the germline V gene. V lost 5 bases and J lost 7; bases outside the gene matches: 9.

This clonotype was detected ten times or more. CDR3 sequence (DNA): TGTGCCAGCAGCTTAGCGGTGGATCAGCCCCAGCATTTT. It yields the protein CASSLAVDQPQHF. The rearrangement joins TRBV7-2 to TRBJ1-5; the D is unclear. V was pared by 0 bases and J by 5 bases, with 5 bases between. The CDR3 is 13 amino acids. Germline loops: CDR1 SGHTA, CDR2 FQGNSA.

V gene TRBV12-3 or TRBV12-4 combines with J gene TRBJ2-1; maybe TRBD2 (6 bases). CDR3 length: 17 amino acids. Trimming pared 5 bases from V and 10 bases from J, leaving 27 bases between. The CDR3 region is CASSLALGGGGPSEQFF. CDR3 sequence (DNA): TGTGCCAGCAGTCTTGCTCTTGGCGGAGGAGGGCCCTCGGAGCAGTTCTTC.

This clonotype was observed a few times. The chain joins TRBV6-5 to TRBJ1-1; D call uncertain. The V gene's germline CDR1 is MNHEY and CDR2 SVGAGI. This CDR3 has 15 residues. The V and J ends lost 0 bases and 0 bases respectively, with 8 bases between them. The CDR3 nucleotides read TGTGCCAGCAGTTACTCGTGGGCGATGAACACTGAAGCTTTCTTT. This translates into CASSYSWAMNTEAFF.

On this clonotype itself: The germline gene is not matched at one end of the junction; a read error may be the cause. This chain connects TRBV7-6 to TRBJ2-1; the D gene is possibly TRBD1 (7 bases). This CDR3 has 17 amino acids. In germline, CDR1 is SGHVS, CDR2 FNYEAQ. The CDR3 nucleotides read TGTGCCAGCAGCTTAGTAGTCAGGGGGGTTCAGGACAATGAGCCGTTCTTC. Translating gives CASSLVVRGVQDNEPFF.

The chain recombines TRBV30 with TRBJ1-5; 8 nucleotides match TRBD1. V lost 4 bases and J lost 1; bases outside the gene matches: 0. The CDR3 extends over 13 amino acids. Germline V gives CDR1 GTSNPN, CDR2 SVGIG (reference sequence). The DNA of the CDR3 is TGTGCCTGGACAGGGGGCAGCAATCAGCCCCAGCATTTT. This codes for CAWTGGSNQPQHF.

The chain has TRBV7-6 and TRBJ2-7, with 10 bases matching TRBD2. The V and J ends lost 5 bases and 4 bases, in that order; junction bases with no gene match: 2. Germline CDR1 and CDR2: SGHVS and FNYEAQ. The CDR3 is 13 residues long. The DNA of the CDR3 is TGTGCCAGCAGCGCGACTAGCGGGTACGAGCAGTACTTC. It specifies CASSATSGYEQYF.

This clonotype was seen repeatedly, ten times or more. The chain joins TRBV12-3 or TRBV12-4 to TRBJ2-1; D is possibly TRBD2 (6 bases). V was shortened by 5 bases and J by 8 bases, with 16 bases between the two germline ends. This CDR3 spans 14 amino acids. The CDR3 region has the DNA TGTGCCAGCAGTCCTGGGGGGATCTTCTATGAGCAGTTCTTC. This translates into CASSPGGIFYEQFF.

This chain connects TRBV4-1 to TRBJ1-1; D remains unclear. The V gene lost 5 bases and the J gene lost 0 bases, with 13 bases spanning the gap. There are 15 residues in the CDR3. Germline lookup yields CDR1 MGHRA and CDR2 YSYEKL. CDR3 sequence: CASSSVGSLNTEAFF. CDR3 DNA: TGCGCCAGCAGCTCTGTCGGGAGCTTGAACACTGAAGCTTTCTTT.

This clonotype was seen only a few times. This chain connects TRBV6-2 or TRBV6-3 to TRBJ2-5, with TRBD2 as a possible D gene (5 bases). CDR1 is MNHEY, CDR2 SVGEGT, per germline. This CDR3 contains 12 residues. V was shortened by 6 bases and J by 6 bases, with 11 bases between the two germline ends. The CDR3 protein is CASSFGLQTQYF. In nucleotides, the CDR3 is TGTGCCAGCAGCTTTGGACTCCAGACCCAGTACTTC.

The sample holds a few counts of this clonotype. This chain joins TRBV5-1 and TRBJ1-6; 9 bases line up with TRBD1. CDR1 is SGHRS and CDR2 is YFSETQ in the germline V gene. V shed 4 bases, J shed 10 bases, and the junction held 6 bases outside the gene matches. The CDR3 is made up of 14 amino acids. In nucleotides, the CDR3 is TGCGCCAGCAGCCCGGGACAGGGCTTATCACCCCTCCACTTT. Translation gives CASSPGQGLSPLHF.

The chain employs TRBV3-1 and TRBJ2-3; no clear D gene. CDR3 length equals 13 residues. CDR1 and CDR2 (germline): LGHDT, YNNKEL (reference sequence). Trimming left V 4 bases short and J 6 bases short, with 11 bases between. CDR3 sequence reads: CASSLGMTDTQYF. CDR3 nucleotide sequence: TGTGCCAGCAGCCTAGGTATGACTGATACGCAGTATTTT.

This clonotype occurred a few times. A junction boundary mismatches the germline segment, possibly from a read error. The rearrangement links TRBV7-7 to TRBJ2-2; TRBD2 agrees at 12 bases. The CDR3 covers 15 residues. Germline assignment: CDR1 SSHAT and CDR2 FNYEAQ (reference sequence). The CDR3 DNA follows: TGTGCTAGCAGCCGACTAGCGGGAGAGCCCGGGGAGCTGTTTTTT. It is translated as CASSRLAGEPGELFF.

This sequence joins TRBV5-1 and TRBJ2-5; TRBD2 is a possible D gene (5 bases). CDR1 is SGHRS, CDR2 YFSETQ, per germline. Trimming took 4 bases from V and 5 from J, leaving 15 bases between them. This CDR3 region has 14 residues. In nucleotides, the CDR3 is TGCGCCAGCAGCGTCAGCCTCTCGGGGGAGACCCAGTACTTC. It translates to CASSVSLSGETQYF.

CDR3 DNA sequence: TGTGCCAGCAGCTCCGTAGGCCTCACAGATACGCAGTATTTT. This sequence encodes CASSSVGLTDTQYF. The chain links TRBV12-3 or TRBV12-4 to TRBJ2-3; D remains unclear. With 6 bases removed from V and 2 bases from J, the gap between germline ends came to 12 bases. The length of the CDR3 is 14 residues.

This clonotype was seen only a few times. V usage is TRBV5-4 and J usage is TRBJ2-1, with D tentatively TRBD2 (6 bases). V shed 4 bases and J shed 9 bases, with 23 bases lying between them. There are 16 residues in the CDR3. The V gene's germline CDR1 is SGHNT and CDR2 YYREEE (reference sequence). Here the CDR3 DNA reads TGTGCCAGCAGCCCCCGACCGACTAGTACAGGTGGTGAGCAGTTCTTC. It translates to CASSPRPTSTGGEQFF.

V gene TRBV2 combines with J gene TRBJ2-1; maybe TRBD2 (6 bases). With 3 bases removed from V and 2 bases from J, the gap between germline ends came to 8 bases. Germline V gene lookup returns CDR1 SNHLY and CDR2 FYNNEI. There are 14 residues in the CDR3. CDR3 loop: CASSDSGPYNEQFF. The CDR3 bases are TGTGCCAGCAGTGACAGCGGGCCCTACAATGAGCAGTTCTTC.

In its sample, this clonotype was seen many times. This chain connects TRBV7-9 to TRBJ2-7; D may be TRBD2 (5 bases). The germline gives CDR1 SEHNR, CDR2 FQNEAQ (reference sequence). Trimming cost V 5 bases and J 4 bases, with 15 bases left between them. The CDR3 spans 14 residues. The CDR3 nucleotides read TGTGCCAGCAGCCCCCCTCACGGGGATTACGAGCAGTACTTC. Translation gives CASSPPHGDYEQYF.

A remark on this clonotype: This sequence may be a read error, since a much larger clone differs from it by one base. CDR3 in amino acids: CASSLLFLVYSTDTQYF. For the CDR3, the DNA is TGTGCCAGCAGCTTGCTCTTTCTGGTGTATAGCACAGATACGCAGTATTTT. The J gene is TRBJ2-3, the V gene TRBV7-3; D gene uncertain. CDR1 and CDR2 from the germline V gene are SGHTA and FQGTGA. The CDR3 is made up of 17 amino acids. Trimming stripped 3 bases from V and 0 bases from J, with 16 bases between.

V and J are TRBV6-5 and TRBJ1-5; D call uncertain. Per germline, CDR1 MNHEY and CDR2 SVGAGI. Trimming left V 4 bases short and J 6 bases short, with 13 bases between. The CDR3 runs to 14 residues. The CDR3 sequence: CASSSVDGVQPQHF. Here the CDR3 DNA reads TGTGCCAGCAGTTCTGTTGATGGAGTTCAGCCCCAGCATTTT.

The sample holds a few counts of this clonotype. The chain has TRBV7-9 and TRBJ1-1; D might be TRBD1 (6 bases). CDR1 is SEHNR, CDR2 FQNEAQ, per germline (reference sequence). This CDR3 spans 15 amino acids. The germline V and J ends were trimmed by 1 base and 5 bases, with 14 bases remaining between them. In DNA, the CDR3 is TGTGCCAGCAGCTTAGGTACAGGGATTCGGACTGAAGCTTTCTTT. Encoded protein: CASSLGTGIRTEAFF. Drawing the rest from reference TRBV7-9 and TRBJ1-1, the complete variable domain is DTGVSQNPRHKITKRGQNVTFRCDPISEHNRLYWYRQTLGQGPEFLTYFQNEAQLEKSRLLSDRFSAERPKGSFSTLEIQRTEQGDSAMYLCASSLGTGIRTEAFFGQGTRLTVV.

In this sample, this clonotype turned up a few times. V and J are TRBV28 and TRBJ1-1; D gene uncertain. The CDR3 has 14 residues. Germline lookup yields CDR1 MDHEN and CDR2 SYDVKM. V lost 3 bases and J lost 1, with 9 bases in between. The CDR3 region is CASSFQISNTEAFF. In DNA, the CDR3 is TGTGCCAGCAGTTTCCAAATATCGAACACTGAAGCTTTCTTT.

This sequence joins TRBV29-1 and TRBJ1-1; D uncertain. With 4 bases removed from V and 6 bases from J, the gap between germline ends came to 6 bases. The CDR3 has 10 amino acids. CDR1 is SQVTM, CDR2 ANQGSEA, per germline. CDR3 amino acids: CSVVSPEAFF. In nucleotides, the CDR3 is TGCAGCGTTGTATCCCCTGAAGCTTTCTTT.

The gene calls are TRBV19 and TRBJ2-7; D is unclear. Per the germline V gene, CDR1 is LNHDA and CDR2 is SQIVND (reference sequence). V shed 1 base and J shed 2 bases, with 6 bases lying between them. The CDR3 covers 13 residues. CDR3 DNA: TGTGCCAGTAGTATAGCAGGTACCTACGAGCAGTACTTC. Translating it yields CASSIAGTYEQYF.

This chain links TRBV9 with TRBJ1-5; weak D call: TRBD1 (6 bases). The CDR3 is made up of 15 amino acids. CDR1 and CDR2 from the germline V gene are SGDLS and YYNGEE. Trimming took 0 bases from V and 2 from J, leaving 9 bases between them. CDR3 bases: TGTGCCAGCAGCGTAGGGGGGGCACGCAATCAGCCCCAGCATTTT. Translating gives CASSVGGARNQPQHF.

The chain combines TRBV19 with TRBJ1-2, with 8 nucleotides matching TRBD1. Germline CDR1 is LNHDA and CDR2 is SQIVND (reference sequence). The V segment lost 7 bases and the J segment 4 bases; nucleotides outside the gene matches: 5. This CDR3 comprises 13 residues. The CDR3: CASTPDRGYGYTF. For the CDR3, the DNA is TGTGCCAGTACCCCAGACAGGGGCTATGGCTACACCTTC.

The chain uses TRBV28 and TRBJ1-1, with TRBD1 matching 8 bases. The germline CDR1 and CDR2 sequences are MDHEN and SYDVKM. The CDR3 covers 15 residues. The ends lost 5 bases at V and 3 bases at J; junction bases unmatched: 8. The DNA of the CDR3 is TGTGCCAGCAGTCGTAAAACAGGGGGGGACACTGAAGCTTTCTTT. It yields the protein CASSRKTGGDTEAFF.

CDR3 in DNA: TGCAGCGTCCCCGGGGAGGGAAGAGCGGGAAGGACCCAGTACTTC. It specifies CSVPGEGRAGRTQYF. The chain joins TRBV29-1 to TRBJ2-5; 7 bases are a match to TRBD2. Germline CDR1 reads SQVTM; CDR2 reads ANQGSEA. Trimming took 6 bases from V and 7 from J; bases not matched to a gene: 17. The CDR3 has 15 amino acids. Together with reference TRBV29-1 and TRBJ2-5, the CDR3 gives the full variable domain: SAVISQKPSRDICQRGTSLTIQCQVDSQVTMMFWYRQQPGQSLTLIATANQGSEATYESGFVIDKFPISRPNLTFSTLTVSNMSPEDSSIYLCSVPGEGRAGRTQYFGPGTRLLVL.